This passage covers 14 T cell receptor beta chains from one sample sequenced in a study of cytomegalovirus exposure and HLA in healthy donors. PCR amplification relied on 60 Vbeta primers (plus 13 Jbeta primers). Repertoires were generated with immunoSEQ multiplex PCR, while TCRdb's copy carries only in-frame clones and drops some. The sample yields some 140,000 clones, about 80% seen once. The sequenced material came from PBMCs. Receptors originate from a young man in good health and CMV-seropositive.

The J gene is TRBJ2-7, the V gene TRBV6-5; 7 bases align to TRBD2. V trimming: 5 bases; J trimming: 7 bases; junction bases outside the gene matches: 8. This CDR3 contains 13 residues. Germline CDR1 is MNHEY and CDR2 is SVGAGI. The CDR3 sequence: CASSGLVGWEQYF. CDR3 nucleotides: TGTGCCAGCAGTGGACTAGTTGGATGGGAGCAGTACTTC.

The V gene is TRBV7-2, the J gene TRBJ1-1; a weak D match, TRBD1 (5 bases). There are 16 residues in the CDR3. Germline values: CDR1 SGHTA, CDR2 FQGNSA. V lost 4 bases, J lost 0 bases, and 15 bases lay in between. CDR3 bases: TGTGCCAGCAGCTCCCTTCTGTCCAGGGTGAACACTGAAGCTTTCTTT. This translates into CASSSLLSRVNTEAFF. Full variable domain (missing parts from reference TRBV7-2 and TRBJ1-1): GAGVSQSPSNKVTEKGKDVELRCDPISGHTALYWYRQSLGQGLEFLIYFQGNSAPDKSGLPSDRFSAERTGGSVSTLTIQRTQQEDSAVYLCASSSLLSRVNTEAFFGQGTRLTVV.

The V call is TRBV30, the J call TRBJ2-7, with a tentative D call TRBD2 (6 bases). Trimming pared 2 bases from V and 7 bases from J, leaving 15 bases between. Germline values: CDR1 GTSNPN, CDR2 SVGIG (reference sequence). The length of the CDR3 is 13 residues. Here the CDR3 DNA reads TGTGCCTGGAGTCTAACTAGCAGCTGGGAGCAGTACTTC. It is translated as CAWSLTSSWEQYF. The whole variable domain, filled in from reference TRBV30 and TRBJ2-7, reads SQTIHQWPATLVQPVGSPLSLECTVEGTSNPNLYWYRQAAGRGLQLLFYSVGIGQISSEVPQNLSASRPQDRQFILSSKKLLLSDSGFYLCAWSLTSSWEQYFGPGTRLTVT.

The rearrangement joins TRBV28 to TRBJ1-2; TRBD1 is a possible D gene (5 bases). Germline-derived CDR1 and CDR2 are MDHEN and SYDVKM. The CDR3 extends over 15 amino acids. Trimming stripped 5 bases from V and 1 base from J, with 14 bases between. The CDR3 DNA sequence: TGTGCCAGCAGTACTCTACAGGTGATTAACTATGGCTACACCTTC. Amino acids: CASSTLQVINYGYTF.

The genes are TRBV4-2 and TRBJ1-3; D ambiguous. The germline gives CDR1 LGHNA, CDR2 YNFKEQ. The CDR3 has 13 amino acids. V lost 2 bases, J lost 4 bases, and 6 bases lay in between. The chain's CDR3 is CASSQFQGNTIYF. CDR3 sequence (DNA): TGTGCCAGCAGCCAATTCCAGGGAAACACCATATATTTT.

The rearrangement joins TRBV6-1 to TRBJ1-5; unclear D gene. From germline, CDR1 is MNHNS and CDR2 SASEGT. Trimming took 11 bases from V and 2 from J, leaving 13 bases between them. CDR3 length: 13 amino acids. CDR3 sequence (DNA): TGTGCCGCAATCGGGGTGGGCAATCAGCCCCAGCATTTT. Its protein is CAAIGVGNQPQHF.

This clone was observed once. The chain recombines TRBV19 with TRBJ2-5, with a weak D call TRBD1 (5 bases). This CDR3 is built from 16 residues. The germline V gene encodes CDR1 LNHDA and CDR2 SQIVND (reference sequence). Trimming took 3 bases from V and 6 from J, leaving 20 bases between them. The CDR3 nucleotides are TGTGCCAGTAGTATTTCCGTCCAGGGTAGTTCGAAGACCCAGTACTTC. Its translation: CASSISVQGSSKTQYF.

The chain links TRBV7-9 to TRBJ2-7, with 9 positions matching TRBD1. CDR1 is SEHNR and CDR2 is FQNEAQ in the germline V gene (reference sequence). The V gene end was trimmed by 1 base and the J gene end by 4 bases; junction bases not matched to a gene: 5. The CDR3 runs 15 residues. The CDR3 protein is CASSLVQGALYEQYF. CDR3 nucleotide sequence: TGTGCCAGCAGCTTAGTACAGGGGGCGCTGTACGAGCAGTACTTC.

A single count supports this clone. The chain has TRBV11-2 and TRBJ2-1; 8 bases are a match to TRBD1. Looked up from germline, CDR1 is SGHAT and CDR2 is FQNNGV. V lost 5 bases, J lost 7 bases, and 7 bases stayed unmatched. The CDR3 sequence is 14 residues long. The CDR3 DNA reads as TGTGCCAGCAGCCTAAGACAGGGGCGAAATGAGCAGTTCTTC. Protein sequence: CASSLRQGRNEQFF. Looking up the rest from reference TRBV11-2 and TRBJ2-1 gives the full variable domain: EAGVAQSPRYKIIEKRQSVAFWCNPISGHATLYWYQQILGQGPKLLIQFQNNGVVDDSQLPKDRFSAERLKGVDSTLKIQPAKLEDSAVYLCASSLRQGRNEQFFGPGTRLTVL.

This chain uses TRBV28 with TRBJ1-5, with 7 bases matching TRBD1. CDR3 length: 17 amino acids. V dropped 3 bases and J dropped 1; count of bases not matched to a gene: 9. Germline CDR1 and CDR2: MDHEN and SYDVKM. The CDR3 is CASSLGTGALSNQPQHF. In DNA form, the CDR3 reads TGTGCCAGCAGTTTGGGCACAGGGGCGTTGAGCAATCAGCCCCAGCATTTT.

The chain carries TRBV7-8 and TRBJ1-2, with D unclear. The CDR3 covers 17 residues. Trimming took 4 bases from V and 0 from J, leaving 18 bases between them. Germline V gene sequence: CDR1 SGHVS, CDR2 FQNEAQ. The CDR3: CASSSAQVPNSNYGYTF. CDR3 sequence (DNA): TGTGCCAGCAGCTCGGCGCAGGTTCCGAACTCTAACTATGGCTACACCTTC.

The V and J genes are TRBV6-6 and TRBJ1-1; D call uncertain. Trimming pared 0 bases from V and 1 base from J, leaving 9 bases between. Germline CDR1 MNHNY, CDR2 SVGAGI (reference sequence). This CDR3 spans 15 amino acids. Here the CDR3 DNA reads TGTGCCAGCAGTTACTCGGGCTTGGGGAACACTGAAGCTTTCTTT. Protein: CASSYSGLGNTEAFF.

This clone was counted only a few times. CDR3 coding DNA: TGTGCCAGCAGCTTCTCGAACACTGAAGCTTTCTTT. Its translation: CASSFSNTEAFF. This rearrangement joins TRBV7-9 to TRBJ1-1; D uncertain. The CDR3 runs to 12 residues. Per germline, CDR1 SEHNR and CDR2 FQNEAQ (reference sequence). Between the trimmed V and J ends, which lost 3 bases and 1 base, there was a span of 3 bases.

The genes are TRBV6-5 and TRBJ2-1; 11 bases align to TRBD1. Trimming at V came to 5 bases and at J to 9 bases, leaving 6 bases not matched to a gene. The CDR3 contains 14 residues. Per the germline V gene, CDR1 is MNHEY and CDR2 is SVGAGI. Written as DNA, the CDR3 is TGTGCCAGCAGTCCCGGGACAGGGGGATTTGAGCAGTTCTTC. It codes for CASSPGTGGFEQFF.